A selection of T cell receptor beta chains follows, all from one sample in a study of cytomegalovirus exposure and HLA in healthy donors. Repertoires were generated with immunoSEQ multiplex PCR, while TCRdb's copy carries only in-frame clones and drops some. The table shows 150,000 to 200,000 clones, with less than 90% occurring only once. The source material was PBMCs. The receptors here all came from a man in his fifties or sixties in good health and CMV-seropositive. The CDR3 runs from the conserved cysteine through the conserved F or W. A D gene is named only where the DNA matches it firmly. Rows may omit the clone size; those that give it use once, few, many or a size class.

size,V,D,J,length,DNA,CDR3
NA,TRBV27,NA,TRBJ2-1,15,TGTGCCAGCAGTCCCGATGGGAGCTCCTACAATGAGCAGTTCTTC,CASSPDGSSYNEQFF
NA,TRBV5-6,NA,TRBJ1-2,12,TGTGCCAGCACCCTGAGGTTTAACGGCTACACCTTC,CASTLRFNGYTF
NA,TRBV2,TRBD1,TRBJ1-6,15,TGTGCCAGCAGTACACAGGGGGCAAATAATTCACCCCTCCACTTT,CASSTQGANNSPLHF
NA,TRBV27,NA,TRBJ1-2,15,TGTGCCAGCTACCCGACAACCATCGGGGGAGATGGCTACACCTTC,CASYPTTIGGDGYTF
NA,TRBV28,TRBD1,TRBJ1-2,17,TGTGCCAGCAGTCTAACCCTCCCTGGACAGGGGCACTATGGCTACACCTTC,CASSLTLPGQGHYGYTF
NA,TRBV19,NA,TRBJ1-2,13,TGTGCCAGTAGTACCAGGACAGACTATGGCTACACCTTC,CASSTRTDYGYTF
NA,TRBV27,TRBD2,TRBJ2-3,17,TGTGCCAGCAGTGCGGGACTAGCGGGAGATATCACAGATACGCAGTATTTT,CASSAGLAGDITDTQYF
NA,TRBV19,NA,TRBJ2-6,14,TGTGCCAGTAGTACAGGGCACGGGGCCAACGTCCTGACTTTC,CASSTGHGANVLTF
NA,TRBV4-2,TRBD1,TRBJ2-7,13,TGTGCCAGCAGCTCGACAGGGTCTTACGAGCAGTACTTC,CASSSTGSYEQYF
NA,TRBV7-9,NA,TRBJ2-5,15,TGTGCCAGCGGAACTTACCCACAGCCGCAAGAGACCCAGTACTTC,CASGTYPQPQETQYF
NA,TRBV4-1,NA,TRBJ2-1,18,TGCGCCAGCAGCCAAGGTCAACGCGTGCGGGGTAGTTACAATGAGCAGTTCTTC,CASSQGQRVRGSYNEQFF
NA,TRBV5-1,NA,TRBJ2-1,15,TGCGCCAGCACCACTCAGGAATTCTCCTACAATGAGCAGTTCTTC,CASTTQEFSYNEQFF
NA,TRBV2,NA,TRBJ1-5,15,TGTGCCAGCAGCCGACACATCAAGAGCAATCAGCCCCAGCATTTT,CASSRHIKSNQPQHF
NA,TRBV2,NA,TRBJ2-7,13,TGTGCCAGCAGGGGGGTGGACAGCTACGAGCAGTACTTC,CASRGVDSYEQYF
NA,TRBV6-1,TRBD1,TRBJ1-5,15,TGTGCCAGCAGGGACAGGGGGCCCTCCAATCAGCCCCAGCATTTT,CASRDRGPSNQPQHF
NA,TRBV4-3,NA,TRBJ2-7,17,TGCGCCAGCAGCCAAGATACCAGGGGGGTAAGCCGCTACGAGCAGTACTTC,CASSQDTRGVSRYEQYF
NA,TRBV6-6,NA,TRBJ1-1,16,TGTGCCAGCAAGGACGCCCAACAGGGATTGGGCACTGAAGCTTTCTTT,CASKDAQQGLGTEAFF
NA,TRBV5-6,NA,TRBJ1-3,16,TGTGCCAGCAGCTGGGCCCGGGGGGGCTTTGGAAACACCATATATTTT,CASSWARGGFGNTIYF
NA,TRBV30,NA,TRBJ2-5,15,TGTGCCTGGAGTATCAAGGCTAGCGTACAAGAGACCCAGTACTTC,CAWSIKASVQETQYF
NA,TRBV18,TRBD1,TRBJ1-2,16,TGTGCCAGCTCACCTGGGACAGGCGGATTAACCTATGGCTACACCTTC,CASSPGTGGLTYGYTF
NA,TRBV18,TRBD2,TRBJ2-7,14,TGTGCCAGCTCACCAGGAGGGGAGGGGAGCGAGCAGTACTTC,CASSPGGEGSEQYF
few,TRBV19,NA,TRBJ1-1,13,TGTGCCAGTAGTATTGGCAAGAACACTGAAGCTTTCTTT,CASSIGKNTEAFF
NA,TRBV6-1,NA,TRBJ2-1,15,TGTGCCAGCAGCCTTACTAGTGAGGCCTACAATGAGCAGTTCTTC,CASSLTSEAYNEQFF
few,TRBV5-4,NA,TRBJ2-7,17,TGTGCCAGCAGCTTAGTCAACAGGCCAGATTTAACCTACGAGCAGTACTTC,CASSLVNRPDLTYEQYF
NA,TRBV28,NA,TRBJ2-5,15,TGTGCCAGCAGCCAGATGGACAAGGTCTTGGAGACCCAGTACTTC,CASSQMDKVLETQYF
NA,TRBV5-1,NA,TRBJ2-5,13,TGCGCCAGCAGCTGGAGATCCCAAGAGACCCAGTACTTC,CASSWRSQETQYF
NA,TRBV6-5,NA,TRBJ2-5,16,TGTGCCAGCAGTTACGGGGGGGGCCTAGGTGGAGAGACCCAGTACTTC,CASSYGGGLGGETQYF
NA,TRBV6-5,TRBD1,TRBJ1-3,15,TGTGCCAGCAGCCAGACAGGGTCGGTCGCAGACACCATATATTTT,CASSQTGSVADTIYF
few,TRBV15,NA,TRBJ2-5,13,TGTGCCACCAGCAGAGATCGTCGGGAGACCCAGTACTTC,CATSRDRRETQYF
NA,TRBV30,TRBD1,TRBJ1-5,12,TGTGCCTGTGGGACAGACTATCAGCCCCAGCATTTT,CACGTDYQPQHF
NA,TRBV7-9,TRBD1,TRBJ2-7,14,TGTGCCAGCAGCCCACGCCGAGACAGGGCCGAGCAGTACTTC,CASSPRRDRAEQYF
many,TRBV5-1,TRBD2,TRBJ2-5,13,TGCGCCAGCAGCTTTGCGGGAGAAGAGACCCAGTACTTC,CASSFAGEETQYF
NA,TRBV5-6,NA,TRBJ2-7,14,TGTGCCAGCAGCGTTGGTGGGGGGACGGGGGAGCAGTACTTC,CASSVGGGTGEQYF
NA,TRBV6-1,TRBD2,TRBJ2-3,16,TGTGCCAGCAGTGAAACGCTAGCGGGAAGGACAGATACGCAGTATTTT,CASSETLAGRTDTQYF
few,TRBV6-5,TRBD1,TRBJ2-7,13,TGTGCCAGCAGTGCCCGGACAGGAGACGAGCAGTACTTC,CASSARTGDEQYF